A single sample is the source of the 14 T cell receptor beta chains below, sequenced in a study of blood T cells in healthy people across ages. It was with a sample-barcoded 5' primer and a J-beta primer mix that a second PCR of roughly 7 to 12 cycles was run. Using its own MiXCR run on the 5' RACE reads, TCRdb lists one record per CDR3 protein. The data contain around 1.7 million distinct CDR3 sequences, roughly 27% of them singletons. Sequenced: blood. The receptors here all came from a woman under 40 in good health.

The chain joins TRBV5-1 to TRBJ2-3; TRBD1 agrees at 7 bases. Germline V CDR1 and CDR2: SGHRS, YFSETQ. V shed 4 bases, J shed 5 bases, and the junction held 13 bases outside the gene matches. CDR3 length: 16 amino acids. Written as DNA, the CDR3 is TGCGCCAGCAGCATCCGGCGACAGGGTGCGGGAGATACGCAGTATTTT. This sequence encodes CASSIRRQGAGDTQYF. Full variable domain (remainder filled in from reference TRBV5-1 and TRBJ2-3): KAGVTQTPRYLIKTRGQQVTLSCSPISGHRSVSWYQQTPGQGLQFLFEYFSETQRNKGNFPGRFSGRQFSNSRSEMNVSTLELGDSALYLCASSIRRQGAGDTQYFGPGTRLTVL.

The chain is built from TRBV12-3 or TRBV12-4 and TRBJ2-6; D perhaps matches TRBD2 (5 bases). There are 19 residues in the CDR3. Trimming cost V 2 bases and J 0 bases, with 17 bases left between them. CDR3 residues: CASSLRDGLSRSGANVLTF. The CDR3 DNA is TGTGCCAGCAGTTTAAGGGATGGACTCTCGCGCTCTGGGGCCAACGTCCTGACTTTC.

This clonotype was counted between two and nine times. The chain combines TRBV2 with TRBJ2-5, with D possibly being TRBD1 (6 bases). CDR3 size: 15 residues. V lost 5 bases and J lost 4, with 17 bases in between. The V gene's germline CDR1 is SNHLY and CDR2 FYNNEI. The CDR3 bases are TGTGCCAGCAGTTTATTACAGGGTAGTGGAGAGACCCAGTACTTC. Residues: CASSLLQGSGETQYF. Supplemented by reference TRBV2 and TRBJ2-5, the full variable domain reads EPEVTQTPSHQVTQMGQEVILRCVPISNHLYFYWYRQILGQKVEFLVSFYNNEISEKSEIFDDQFSVERPDGSNFTLKIRSTKLEDSAMYFCASSLLQGSGETQYFGPGTRLLVL.

This clonotype is a singleton in its sample. The rearrangement joins TRBV7-8 to TRBJ2-7, with 7 nucleotides matching TRBD2. Germline trimming cut 1 base from V and 5 bases from J; bases unmatched to any gene: 8. Looked up from germline, CDR1 is SGHVS and CDR2 is FQNEAQ. CDR3 length: 15 residues. The CDR3 here is CASSLELAATHEQYF. In DNA, the CDR3 is TGTGCCAGCAGCTTAGAGCTAGCGGCTACCCACGAGCAGTACTTC.

This clonotype was detected only a few times. CDR3 residues: CSVATSGARTDTQYF. The DNA of the CDR3 is TGCAGCGTCGCAACTAGCGGAGCCCGCACAGATACGCAGTATTTT. The chain carries TRBV29-1 and TRBJ2-3; 8 bases are shared with TRBD2. Per germline, CDR1 SQVTM and CDR2 ANQGSEA. The CDR3 is made up of 15 amino acids. V lost 6 bases and J lost 1; bases outside the gene matches: 9.

In this sample, this clonotype turned up a few times. The chain joins TRBV6-2 or TRBV6-3 to TRBJ2-3; D is unclear. This CDR3 is built from 17 residues. Germline CDR1 reads MNHEY; CDR2 reads SVGEGT. V dropped 4 bases and J dropped 2 bases, with 19 bases sitting between them. In DNA, the CDR3 is TGTGCCAGCAGTTTCCTCGCGGACCCCGAGCCCACAGATACGCAGTATTTT. This sequence encodes CASSFLADPEPTDTQYF.

The V and J genes are TRBV15 and TRBJ2-3; D not resolved. Trimming took off 1 base at V and 4 bases at J, with 6 bases between the two ends. Germline V gene sequence: CDR1 LNHNV, CDR2 YYDKDF (reference sequence). The CDR3 is 13 amino acids. The DNA of the CDR3 is TGTGCCACCAGCAGAGGTGGTTCAGATACGCAGTATTTT. It specifies CATSRGGSDTQYF.

The chain uses TRBV20-1 and TRBJ1-2, with D unclear. Germline V gives CDR1 DFQATT, CDR2 SNEGSKA (reference sequence). The germline V and J ends were trimmed by 1 base and 8 bases, with 11 bases remaining between them. The CDR3 contains 12 residues. DNA for the CDR3: TGCAGTGCTAGAGTAGAAGTGGGAGGCTACACCTTC. Its translation is CSARVEVGGYTF.

The gene calls are TRBV29-1 and TRBJ1-2, with 10 bases identical to TRBD1. Germline V CDR1 and CDR2: SQVTM, ANQGSEA. The V and J ends lost 6 bases and 7 bases, in that order; junction bases with no gene match: 8. This CDR3 comprises 13 residues. CDR3 nucleotides: TGCAGCGTCGAGACAGGGGGCGAAAGTGGCTACACCTTC. Translating it yields CSVETGGESGYTF.

The V and J genes are TRBV7-9 and TRBJ1-2, with 10 bases aligning to TRBD1. V shed 10 bases, J shed 5 bases, and the junction held 7 bases outside the gene matches. The CDR3 is 13 residues long. Germline CDR1 and CDR2: SEHNR and FQNEAQ (reference sequence). In DNA, the CDR3 is TGTGCCAACCAACGACAGGGGGCTTATGGCTACACCTTC. It codes for CANQRQGAYGYTF.

The gene calls are TRBV19 and TRBJ1-2; no clear D gene. This CDR3 is built from 13 residues. V was trimmed by 1 base and J by 3 bases, leaving 6 bases between them. Germline CDR1 reads LNHDA; CDR2 reads SQIVND (reference sequence). The CDR3 region is CASSIGRDYGYTF. In DNA form, the CDR3 reads TGTGCCAGTAGTATAGGGCGCGACTATGGCTACACCTTC.

The table lists this clonotype with many counts. J is TRBJ2-5 and V is TRBV7-9; TRBD2 aligns across 15 bases. V trimming: 8 bases; J trimming: 3 bases; junction bases outside the gene matches: 4. The length of the CDR3 is 15 residues. Germline assignment: CDR1 SEHNR and CDR2 FQNEAQ (reference sequence). For the CDR3, the DNA is TGTGCCAGCGGGACTAGCGGGGGGCCAAAAGAGACCCAGTACTTC. As protein: CASGTSGGPKETQYF. The full variable domain, rest sourced from reference TRBV7-9 and TRBJ2-5, is DTGVSQNPRHKITKRGQNVTFRCDPISEHNRLYWYRQTLGQGPEFLTYFQNEAQLEKSRLLSDRFSAERPKGSFSTLEIQRTEQGDSAMYLCASGTSGGPKETQYFGPGTRLLVL.

This chain uses TRBV3-1 with TRBJ2-3; D is undetermined. This CDR3 is built from 13 residues. V was cut by 0 bases and J by 6 bases, with 7 bases left in between. Germline V lookup: CDR1 LGHDT, CDR2 YNNKEL (reference sequence). Written as DNA, the CDR3 is TGTGCCAGCAGCCAAGATCAGGAGGATACGCAGTATTTT. Amino acid sequence: CASSQDQEDTQYF.

The J gene is TRBJ2-1, the V gene TRBV24-1; D ambiguous. The CDR3 length is 13 residues. Germline CDR1 KGHDR, CDR2 SFDVKD. V lost 3 bases and J lost 10, with 12 bases in between. CDR3 nucleotide sequence: TGTGCCACCAGTGATCAAGGTAGCCCGGAGCAGTTCTTC. Translation: CATSDQGSPEQFF.